The T cell receptor (beta chain) described here comes from a study of shared clonotypes between healthy human individuals. Study as a whole: Each donor's CD8 memory used one plate, CD8 naive two, each CD4 subset three. Study-wide points: Limitation of the genetic and exposure-history diversity represented came from the few donors.

Using 200 ng DNA, some 30,000 T cell genomes, the sorted-subset replicate PCRs were run. Here immunoSEQ multiplex PCR was the method, and the copy in TCRdb shows in-frame clones only, minus some. The sample includes more than 2,000,000 clones, over 85% seen only once; the top ten take over 0.12%. All donors were Caucasian adults living in Nashville, Tennessee. The CDR3 spans 14 residues. Germline V CDR1 and CDR2: LGHNA, YNFKEQ. Worth noting for this clone: Its cognate antigen is unknown.

The receptor was derived from a man aged 18 to 29 in good health. This chain joins TRBV4-2 and TRBJ2-5; tentatively, D is TRBD1 or TRBD2 (6 bases each). The J call may be in error: the DNA end matches TRBJ2-7 better. Material for sequencing was naive CD4+ T cells sorted from blood. The subset here: CD45RA+ positively selected. The CDR3 nucleotides read TGTGCCAGCAGCCAGGCGGGACACGTCTACGAGCAGTACTTC. It translates to CASSQAGHVYEQYF.